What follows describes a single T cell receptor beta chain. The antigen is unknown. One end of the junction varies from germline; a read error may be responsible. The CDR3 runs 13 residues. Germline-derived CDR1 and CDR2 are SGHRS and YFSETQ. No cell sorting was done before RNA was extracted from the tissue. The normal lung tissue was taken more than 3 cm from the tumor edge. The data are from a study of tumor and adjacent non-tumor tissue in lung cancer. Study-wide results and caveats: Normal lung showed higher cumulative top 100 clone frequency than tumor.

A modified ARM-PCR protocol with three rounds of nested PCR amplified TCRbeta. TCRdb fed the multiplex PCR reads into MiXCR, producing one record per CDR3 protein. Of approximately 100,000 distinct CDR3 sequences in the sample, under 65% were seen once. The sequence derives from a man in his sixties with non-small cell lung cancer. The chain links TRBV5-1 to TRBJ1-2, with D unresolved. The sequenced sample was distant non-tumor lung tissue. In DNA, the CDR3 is TGCGCCAGCAGCGAGGGTCCTGTTTATGTCTACACCTTC. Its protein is CASSEGPVYVYTF. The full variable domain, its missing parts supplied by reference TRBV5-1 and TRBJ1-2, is KAGVTQTPRYLIKTRGQQVTLSCSPISGHRSVSWYQQTPGQGLQFLFEYFSETQRNKGNFPGRFSGRQFSNSRSEMNVSTLELGDSALYLCASSEGPVYVYTFGSGTRLTVV.